This T cell receptor (beta chain) was sequenced in a study of CD8 T cell repertoires and HIV-1 epitope variants (dated by TCRdb to 2018 to 2020). Some background on the complete study: Twenty-five peptides representing autologous and known Gag and Nef epitope variants were each used to stimulate T cells in separate culture wells. The cultures were grown for about ten days in IMDM with gentamicin, and half of the media was changed on days 3 and 7 with IL-2, IL-7 and IL-15 added. A total of more than 70 T cell cultures were run, with each culture condition done in triplicate except for one peptide, which was done in duplicate. T cells were enriched using the EasySep Human T Cell Enrichment Kit and were co-cultured with equal numbers of autologous T cell-negative cells serving as antigen-presenting cells. A CMV, EBV and flu peptide pool, the Ebola AY9 epitope as negative control, and a no-peptide well were included as control conditions. The epitopes tested covered three Gag epitope families plus Nef HW9 and YT9. An aliquot of 1M T cells was saved as an uncultured baseline condition, separate from the approximately 87 T cell cultures.

Overall study outcomes, separate from this receptor: Nine antigen-specific TCR beta clonotypes were identified, and five or six of them appeared cross-reactive for autologous or known escape epitope variants. The assay identified only TCR beta chains and indicated proliferation to antigen, not T cell function or cytokine profile. Roughly 5 clonotypes recognized the Nef KF9 family and one the HW9 family, with no responses to the TAALDMSHF plasma variant.

V sheds 9 bases and J sheds 6 bases, leaving 20 bases between their ends. In the germline V gene (reference sequence), CDR1 corresponds to MNHEY and CDR2 to SMNVEV. The CDR3 runs 14 residues from the cysteine to the phenylalanine. The CDR3 DNA has 42 bases and is translated from base 1. As regards this clone: The specificity of this receptor is unknown. The sample holds no much larger clone one base away, and base qualities are not on file.

The EasySep Human CD8+ T Cell Enrichment Kit was used on day 10 to isolate CD8+ T cells from every culture. TCR beta CDR3 regions were sequenced at survey depth on the immunoSEQ platform. The QIAamp DNA micro kit was used to extract genomic DNA from every cultured and uncultured CD8+ T cell population. On the study's bioinformatics: Any sample with under 5,000 productive reads was excluded, and this exclusion removed about 6.5% of the roughly 80 cultures stimulated with HIV peptides. A MANAFEST web app trimmed sequences to CDR3 and removed nonproductive sequences, CDR3s under 5 amino acids, and those not starting C or ending F/W. For a clonotype to count as antigen-specific, the clonotype had to expand relative to the no-peptide control in at least 2 of 3 replicates at FDR 0.01, and only within one epitope family. Specific clonotypes also needed at least fivefold higher frequency than in wells stimulated with peptides from other epitope families. The clones in this table, taken by TCRdb from immuneACCESS, are in-frame only. Not every clone is retained; where verified, under half of the shortfall comes from an unresolved V gene, and the cause of the rest is unknown. V, J and clone size derive from that table, while D and trimming were established from the DNA sequence. In all, the sample holds some 5,700 clones, and roughly 65% of those were seen once. Together, the top ten hold 41% of the sample.

This clonotype was sampled from a male donor with HIV. Source material: cultured CD8+ T cells derived from PBMCs. The V and J segments used are TRBV27 and TRBJ1-2; the D gene cannot be resolved reliably. The DNA reads TGTGCCAGTCACTCATTTCAGGCTGAGGATGGCTACACCTTC. Its product reads: CASHSFQAEDGYTF.